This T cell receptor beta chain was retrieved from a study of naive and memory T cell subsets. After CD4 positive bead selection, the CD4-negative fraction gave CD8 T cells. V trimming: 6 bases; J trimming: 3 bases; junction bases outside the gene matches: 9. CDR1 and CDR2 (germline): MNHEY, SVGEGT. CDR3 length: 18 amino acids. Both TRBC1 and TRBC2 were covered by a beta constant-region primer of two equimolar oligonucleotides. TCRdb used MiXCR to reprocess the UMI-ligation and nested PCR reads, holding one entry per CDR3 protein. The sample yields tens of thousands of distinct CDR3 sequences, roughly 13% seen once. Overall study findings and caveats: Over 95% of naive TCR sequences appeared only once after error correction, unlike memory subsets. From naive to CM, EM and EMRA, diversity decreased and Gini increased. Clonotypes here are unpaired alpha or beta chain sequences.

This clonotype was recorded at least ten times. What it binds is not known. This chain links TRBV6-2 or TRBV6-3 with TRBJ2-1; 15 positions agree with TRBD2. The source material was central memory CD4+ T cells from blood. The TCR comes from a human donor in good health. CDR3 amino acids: CASRGRTSGRADYNEQFF. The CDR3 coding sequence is TGTGCCAGCAGGGGCAGGACTAGCGGGAGGGCCGACTACAATGAGCAGTTCTTC.